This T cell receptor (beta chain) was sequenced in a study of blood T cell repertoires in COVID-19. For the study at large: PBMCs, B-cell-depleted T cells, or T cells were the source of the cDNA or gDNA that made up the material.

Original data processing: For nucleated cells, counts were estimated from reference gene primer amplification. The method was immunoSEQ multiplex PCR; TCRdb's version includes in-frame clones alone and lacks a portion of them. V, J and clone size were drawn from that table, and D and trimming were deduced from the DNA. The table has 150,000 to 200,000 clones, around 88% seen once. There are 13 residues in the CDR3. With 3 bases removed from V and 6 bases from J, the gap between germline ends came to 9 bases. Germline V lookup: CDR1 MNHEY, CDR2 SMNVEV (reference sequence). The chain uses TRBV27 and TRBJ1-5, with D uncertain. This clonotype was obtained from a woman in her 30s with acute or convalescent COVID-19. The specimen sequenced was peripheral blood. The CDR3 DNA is TGTGCCAGCAGTTTCGGAGGACTTCAGCCCCAGCATTTT. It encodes CASSFGGLQPQHF.